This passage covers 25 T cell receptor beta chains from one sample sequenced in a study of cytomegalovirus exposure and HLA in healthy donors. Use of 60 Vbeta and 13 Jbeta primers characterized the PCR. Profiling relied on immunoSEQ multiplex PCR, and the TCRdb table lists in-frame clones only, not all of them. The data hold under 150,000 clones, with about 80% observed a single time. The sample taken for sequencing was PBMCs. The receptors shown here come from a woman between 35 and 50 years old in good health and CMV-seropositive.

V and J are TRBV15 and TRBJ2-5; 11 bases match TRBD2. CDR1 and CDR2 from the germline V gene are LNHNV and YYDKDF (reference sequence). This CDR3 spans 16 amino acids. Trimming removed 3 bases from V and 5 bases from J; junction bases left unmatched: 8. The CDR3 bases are TGTGCCACCAGCAGGGGGACTAGCGGAGGTCGGGAGACCCAGTACTTC. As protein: CATSRGTSGGRETQYF.

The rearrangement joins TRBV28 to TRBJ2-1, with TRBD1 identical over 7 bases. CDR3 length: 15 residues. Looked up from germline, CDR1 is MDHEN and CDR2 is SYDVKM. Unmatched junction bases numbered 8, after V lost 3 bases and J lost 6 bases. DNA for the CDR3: TGTGCCAGCAGTTTCCCGGACAGGTCTACCAATGAGCAGTTCTTC. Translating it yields CASSFPDRSTNEQFF.

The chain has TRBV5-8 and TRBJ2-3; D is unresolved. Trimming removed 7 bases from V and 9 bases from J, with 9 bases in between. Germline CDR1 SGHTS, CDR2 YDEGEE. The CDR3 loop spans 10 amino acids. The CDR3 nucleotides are TGTGCCAGCCCCCATTTGACGCAGTATTTT. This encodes CASPHLTQYF.

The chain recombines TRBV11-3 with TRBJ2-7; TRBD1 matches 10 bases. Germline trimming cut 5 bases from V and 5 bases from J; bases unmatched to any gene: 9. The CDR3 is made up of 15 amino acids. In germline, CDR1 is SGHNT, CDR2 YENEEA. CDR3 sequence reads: CASSARDRGRNEQYF. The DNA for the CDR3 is TGTGCCAGCAGCGCCCGGGACAGGGGACGGAACGAGCAGTACTTC. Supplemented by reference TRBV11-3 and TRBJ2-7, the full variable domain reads EAGVVQSPRYKIIEKKQPVAFWCNPISGHNTLYWYLQNLGQGPELLIRYENEEAVDDSQLPKDRFSAERLKGVDSTLKIQPAELGDSAVYLCASSARDRGRNEQYFGPGTRLTVT.

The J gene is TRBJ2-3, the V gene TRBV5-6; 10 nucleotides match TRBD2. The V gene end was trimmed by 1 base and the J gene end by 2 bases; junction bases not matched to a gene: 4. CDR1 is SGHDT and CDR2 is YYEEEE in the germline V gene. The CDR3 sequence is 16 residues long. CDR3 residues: CASSLRSGRATDTQYF. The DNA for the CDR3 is TGTGCCAGCAGCTTGCGCAGCGGGAGGGCCACAGATACGCAGTATTTT. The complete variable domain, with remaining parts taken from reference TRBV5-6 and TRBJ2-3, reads DAGVTQSPTHLIKTRGQQVTLRCSPKSGHDTVSWYQQALGQGPQFIFQYYEEEERQRGNFPDRFSGHQFPNYSSELNVNALLLGDSALYLCASSLRSGRATDTQYFGPGTRLTVL.

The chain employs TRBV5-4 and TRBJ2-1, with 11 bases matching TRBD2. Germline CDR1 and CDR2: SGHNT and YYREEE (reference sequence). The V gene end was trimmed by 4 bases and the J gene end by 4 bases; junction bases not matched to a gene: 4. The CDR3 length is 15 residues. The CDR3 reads CASSITSGSYNEQFF. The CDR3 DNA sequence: TGTGCCAGCAGCATTACTAGCGGGAGTTACAATGAGCAGTTCTTC.

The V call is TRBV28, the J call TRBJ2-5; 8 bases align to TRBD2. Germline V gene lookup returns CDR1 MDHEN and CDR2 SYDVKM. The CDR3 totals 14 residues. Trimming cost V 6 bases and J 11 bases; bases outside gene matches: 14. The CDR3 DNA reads TGTGCCAGCAGACCCGGACTAGCCCTACGTGGGCAGTACTTC. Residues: CASRPGLALRGQYF.

CDR3 region: CASSLEPPGSYEQYF. Here the CDR3 DNA reads TGTGCCAGCAGCTTGGAGCCTCCAGGCTCCTACGAGCAGTACTTC. This chain connects TRBV5-4 to TRBJ2-7; D remains ambiguous. CDR1 and CDR2 (germline): SGHNT, YYREEE (reference sequence). The germline V and J ends were trimmed by 0 bases and 0 bases, with 10 bases remaining between them. This CDR3 has 15 amino acids. The full variable domain, completed using reference TRBV5-4 and TRBJ2-7, is ETGVTQSPTHLIKTRGQQVTLRCSSQSGHNTVSWYQQALGQGPQFIFQYYREEENGRGNFPPRFSGLQFPNYSSELNVNALELDDSALYLCASSLEPPGSYEQYFGPGTRLTVT.

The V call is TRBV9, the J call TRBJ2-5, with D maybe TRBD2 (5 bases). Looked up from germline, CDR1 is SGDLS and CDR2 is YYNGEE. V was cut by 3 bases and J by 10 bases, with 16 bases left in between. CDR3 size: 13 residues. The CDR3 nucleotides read TGTGCCAGCAGCGAAGGATACGACTACGGCCAGTACTTC. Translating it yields CASSEGYDYGQYF.

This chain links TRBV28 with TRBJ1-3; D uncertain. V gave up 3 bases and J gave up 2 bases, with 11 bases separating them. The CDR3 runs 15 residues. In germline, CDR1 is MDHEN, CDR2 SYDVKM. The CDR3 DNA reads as TGTGCCAGCAGTTTCTCAGGCAGACCTGGAAACACCATATATTTT. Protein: CASSFSGRPGNTIYF. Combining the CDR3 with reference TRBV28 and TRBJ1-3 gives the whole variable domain DVKVTQSSRYLVKRTGEKVFLECVQDMDHENMFWYRQDPGLGLRLIYFSYDVKMKEKGDIPEGYSVSREKKERFSLILESASTNQTSMYLCASSFSGRPGNTIYFGEGSWLTVV.

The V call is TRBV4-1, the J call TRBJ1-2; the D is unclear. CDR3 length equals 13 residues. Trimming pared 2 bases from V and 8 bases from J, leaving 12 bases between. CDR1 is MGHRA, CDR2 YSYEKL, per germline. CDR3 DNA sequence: TGCGCCAGCAGCCAAATGGGCCCACGAGGCTACACCTTC. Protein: CASSQMGPRGYTF.

The CDR3 nucleotides are TGTGCCAGTAGTATAGGGGGACTAGCGGGACATCAAGAGACCCAGTACTTC. This encodes CASSIGGLAGHQETQYF. This chain connects TRBV19 to TRBJ2-5, with TRBD2 matching 13 bases. CDR1 is LNHDA and CDR2 is SQIVND in the germline V gene (reference sequence). CDR3 length: 17 residues. The J segment lost 2 bases and the V segment lost 1 base, leaving 4 bases of the junction unmatched.

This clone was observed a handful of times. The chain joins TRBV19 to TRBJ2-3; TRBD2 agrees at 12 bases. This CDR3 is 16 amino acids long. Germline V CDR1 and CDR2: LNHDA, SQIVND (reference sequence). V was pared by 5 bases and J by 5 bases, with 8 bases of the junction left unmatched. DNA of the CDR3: TGTGCCAGTAGTTCCCTAGCGGGAGGGCCGGGAGATACGCAGTATTTT. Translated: CASSSLAGGPGDTQYF.

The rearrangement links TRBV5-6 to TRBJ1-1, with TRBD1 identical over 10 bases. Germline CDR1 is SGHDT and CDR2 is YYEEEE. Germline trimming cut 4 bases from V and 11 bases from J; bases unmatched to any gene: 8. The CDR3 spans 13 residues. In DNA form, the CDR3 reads TGTGCCAGCAGCACGACAGGGGGCGATAAGGCTTTCTTT. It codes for CASSTTGGDKAFF.

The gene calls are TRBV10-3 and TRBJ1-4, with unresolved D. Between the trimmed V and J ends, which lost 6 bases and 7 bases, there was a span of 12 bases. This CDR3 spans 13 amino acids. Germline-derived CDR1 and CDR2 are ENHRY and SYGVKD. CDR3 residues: CAISGQEAEKLFF. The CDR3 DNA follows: TGTGCCATCAGCGGCCAGGAGGCTGAAAAACTGTTTTTT.

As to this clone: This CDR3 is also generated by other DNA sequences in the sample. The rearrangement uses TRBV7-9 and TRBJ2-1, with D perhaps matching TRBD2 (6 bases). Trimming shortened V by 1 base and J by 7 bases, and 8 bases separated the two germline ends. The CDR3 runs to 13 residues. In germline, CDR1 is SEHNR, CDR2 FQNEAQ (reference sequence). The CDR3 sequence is CASSLGLGNEQFF. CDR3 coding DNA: TGTGCCAGCAGCTTAGGACTAGGGAATGAGCAGTTCTTC.

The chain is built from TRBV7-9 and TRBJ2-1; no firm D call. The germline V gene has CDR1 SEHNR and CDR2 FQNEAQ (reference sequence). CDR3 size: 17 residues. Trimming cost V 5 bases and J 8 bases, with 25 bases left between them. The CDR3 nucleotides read TGTGCCAGCAGCACCCGGTCCCGGCCTTCACAAGAGGATGAGCAGTTCTTC. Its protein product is CASSTRSRPSQEDEQFF.

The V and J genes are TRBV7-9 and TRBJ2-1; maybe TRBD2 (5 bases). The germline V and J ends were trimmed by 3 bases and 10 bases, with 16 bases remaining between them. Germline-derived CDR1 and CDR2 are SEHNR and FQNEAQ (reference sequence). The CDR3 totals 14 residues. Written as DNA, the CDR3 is TGTGCCAGCAGCTTCCTTATTGAGGGAGACGAGCAGTTCTTC. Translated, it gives CASSFLIEGDEQFF.

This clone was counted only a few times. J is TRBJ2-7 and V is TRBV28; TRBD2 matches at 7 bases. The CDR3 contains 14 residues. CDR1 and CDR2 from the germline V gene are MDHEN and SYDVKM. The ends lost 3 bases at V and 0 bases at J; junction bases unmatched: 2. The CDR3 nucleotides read TGTGCCAGCAGTTTCGGGACTACCTCCTACGAGCAGTACTTC. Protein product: CASSFGTTSYEQYF.

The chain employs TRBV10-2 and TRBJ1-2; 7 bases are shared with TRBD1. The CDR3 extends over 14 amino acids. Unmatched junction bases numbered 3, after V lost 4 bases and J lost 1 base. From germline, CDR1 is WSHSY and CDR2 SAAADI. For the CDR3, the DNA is TGCGCCAGCAGTGGACAGGGAATTAACTATGGCTACACCTTC. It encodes CASSGQGINYGYTF.

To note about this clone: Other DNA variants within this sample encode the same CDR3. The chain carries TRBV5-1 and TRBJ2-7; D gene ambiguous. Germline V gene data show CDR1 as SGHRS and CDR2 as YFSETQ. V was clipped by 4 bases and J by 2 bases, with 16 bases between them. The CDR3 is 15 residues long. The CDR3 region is CASSLEVAEPYEQYF. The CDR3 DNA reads TGCGCCAGCAGCCTAGAAGTGGCGGAACCCTACGAGCAGTACTTC. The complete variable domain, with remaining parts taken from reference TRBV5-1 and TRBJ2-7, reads KAGVTQTPRYLIKTRGQQVTLSCSPISGHRSVSWYQQTPGQGLQFLFEYFSETQRNKGNFPGRFSGRQFSNSRSEMNVSTLELGDSALYLCASSLEVAEPYEQYFGPGTRLTVT.

CDR3 sequence reads: CSVVEGADTGELFF. The CDR3 DNA follows: TGCAGCGTTGTAGAGGGGGCGGACACCGGGGAGCTGTTTTTT. V gene TRBV29-1 combines with J gene TRBJ2-2; 7 bases align to TRBD1. Germline trimming cut 4 bases from V and 3 bases from J; bases unmatched to any gene: 5. In germline, CDR1 is SQVTM, CDR2 ANQGSEA. The CDR3 consists of 14 residues.

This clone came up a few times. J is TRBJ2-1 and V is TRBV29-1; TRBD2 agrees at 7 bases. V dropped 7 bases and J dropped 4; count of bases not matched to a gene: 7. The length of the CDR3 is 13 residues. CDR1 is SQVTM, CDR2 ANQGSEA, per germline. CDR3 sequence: CSAGHSGYNEQFF. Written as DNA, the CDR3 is TGCAGCGCCGGACATAGCGGGTACAATGAGCAGTTCTTC.

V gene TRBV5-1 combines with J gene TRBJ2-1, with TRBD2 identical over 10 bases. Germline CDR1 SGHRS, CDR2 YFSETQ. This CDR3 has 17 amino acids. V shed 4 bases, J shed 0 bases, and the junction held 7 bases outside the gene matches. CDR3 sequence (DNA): TGCGCCAGCAGCACATACAGCGGGAGGGCCTCCTACAATGAGCAGTTCTTC. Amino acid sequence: CASSTYSGRASYNEQFF.

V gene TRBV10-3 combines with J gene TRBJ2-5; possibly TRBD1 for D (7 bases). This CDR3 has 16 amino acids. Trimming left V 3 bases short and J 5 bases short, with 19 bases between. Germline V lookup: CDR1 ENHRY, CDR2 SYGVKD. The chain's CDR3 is CAISDAQGGWLETQYF. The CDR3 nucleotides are TGTGCCATCAGTGATGCCCAGGGGGGATGGTTGGAGACCCAGTACTTC.